One and the same sample provided the 30 T cell receptor beta chains below, sequenced in a study of blood T cells in healthy people across ages. A J-beta primer mix and a sample-barcoded 5' primer were used in a second PCR of about 7 to 12 cycles. TCRdb reprocessed the 5' RACE reads via MiXCR and lists one record per CDR3 protein. The sample holds roughly 720,000 distinct CDR3 sequences; 53% are singletons and the top ten take approximately 40%. The sample was blood. The receptors come from an elderly man in good health.

The chain recombines TRBV2 with TRBJ2-3, with 11 positions matching TRBD2. The length of the CDR3 is 17 residues. CDR1 and CDR2 (germline): SNHLY, FYNNEI. V lost 0 bases and J lost 8; bases outside the gene matches: 10. The CDR3 DNA follows: TGTGCCAGCAGTGAAGCATCTAGCGGGAGGCTCGGGAGTACGCAGTATTTT. Its translation is CASSEASSGRLGSTQYF.

V usage is TRBV3-1 and J usage is TRBJ2-7; 11 bases align to TRBD1. The last part of the DNA fits TRBJ2-5 better; the J call may be wrong. This CDR3 is built from 15 residues. The V gene's germline CDR1 is LGHDT and CDR2 YNNKEL (reference sequence). CDR3 amino acids: CASSRNPGQGGTQYF. The CDR3 region has the DNA TGTGCCAGCAGCAGAAATCCGGGACAGGGGGGGACCCAGTACTTC.

This clonotype was observed a handful of times. The chain joins TRBV7-2 to TRBJ1-2, with 9 nucleotides matching TRBD1. The ends lost 5 bases at V and 2 bases at J; junction bases unmatched: 9. The CDR3 has 16 residues. Germline values: CDR1 SGHTA, CDR2 FQGNSA. CDR3 loop: CASSPHPGTGNYGYTF. The DNA for the CDR3 is TGTGCCAGCAGCCCCCACCCCGGGACAGGGAACTATGGCTACACCTTC.

In the case of this clonotype: The junction and the germline gene differ at one end; a read error may be behind it. J is TRBJ2-3 and V is TRBV18; TRBD1 matches 8 bases. The CDR3 is made up of 15 amino acids. Germline V gene sequence: CDR1 KGHSH, CDR2 LQKENI. CDR3 DNA sequence: TGTGCCAGCTCGCCACCGGAGACAGGGGACAGATACGCGTATTTT. It yields the protein CASSPPETGDRYAYF.

This clonotype was counted a single time. J is TRBJ2-1 and V is TRBV9, with TRBD1 matching over 8 bases. Germline V gene sequence: CDR1 SGDLS, CDR2 YYNGEE. The CDR3 contains 16 residues. The V segment lost 4 bases and the J segment 4 bases; nucleotides outside the gene matches: 10. CDR3 sequence (DNA): TGTGCCAGCAGCCCCCCGGCACAGGGGGGTTACAATGAGCAGTTCTTC. Its protein product is CASSPPAQGGYNEQFF.

The CDR3 region is CASSLVPGGYGYTF. CDR3 bases: TGTGCCAGCAGCTTGGTTCCAGGGGGCTATGGCTACACCTTC. The rearrangement joins TRBV5-6 to TRBJ1-2, with 7 bases matching TRBD1. The V gene's germline CDR1 is SGHDT and CDR2 YYEEEE. The CDR3 sequence is 14 residues long. V gave up 0 bases and J gave up 4 bases; unmatched junction bases: 3.

In nucleotides, the CDR3 is TGCAGTGCTAGAAGGCTAGCGGGAGTGGGGGAGCAGTACTTC. This sequence encodes CSARRLAGVGEQYF. The chain carries TRBV20-1 and TRBJ2-7; 10 nucleotides match TRBD2. The junction had 8 bases not matched to a gene; V was cut back by 2 bases and J by 7 bases. Germline CDR1 reads DFQATT; CDR2 reads SNEGSKA (reference sequence). CDR3 size: 14 residues.

The rearrangement joins TRBV5-1 to TRBJ1-4; D might be TRBD1 (6 bases). The V end was cut by 4 bases, the J end by 1 base, with 11 bases between. The CDR3 runs 15 residues. In germline, CDR1 is SGHRS, CDR2 YFSETQ. CDR3 DNA: TGCGCCAGCAGCGTGACAGGAGGAACTAATGAAAAACTGTTTTTT. It translates to CASSVTGGTNEKLFF.

There are a few counts of this clonotype. The chain couples TRBV12-3 or TRBV12-4 to TRBJ2-3, with D hard to call. The V gene lost 6 bases and the J gene lost 2 bases, with 9 bases spanning the gap. The CDR3 has 13 residues. CDR3 sequence (DNA): TGTGCCAGCAGAGCAGGAGCCACAGATACGCAGTATTTT. Translation: CASRAGATDTQYF.

This chain links TRBV7-3 with TRBJ2-1; D is uncertain. This CDR3 is built from 17 residues. The V gene's germline CDR1 is SGHTA and CDR2 FQGTGA. The ends were cut back, 1 base at V and 0 bases at J, with 13 bases in the middle. Here the CDR3 reads CASSLIDLPSSYNEQFF. CDR3 nucleotide sequence: TGTGCCAGCAGCTTAATCGATCTTCCGAGCTCCTACAATGAGCAGTTCTTC.

The chain has TRBV27 and TRBJ2-1; D is ambiguous. CDR1 is MNHEY, CDR2 SMNVEV, per germline (reference sequence). Trimming cost V 6 bases and J 4 bases, with 10 bases left between them. The CDR3 covers 13 residues. CDR3 sequence (DNA): TGTGCCAGCAGGTTAGCCTATTACAATGAGCAGTTCTTC. As protein: CASRLAYYNEQFF.

In nucleotides, the CDR3 is TGCAGTGCTAGGGAACCGGGACTAGACGCGTATTTT. Its protein is CSAREPGLDAYF. The chain couples TRBV20-1 to TRBJ2-3; TRBD2 matches 8 bases. Germline CDR1 reads DFQATT; CDR2 reads SNEGSKA (reference sequence). With V trimmed by 3 bases and J by 14 bases, 10 bases remained unmatched. The CDR3 sequence is 12 residues long.

This clonotype was observed a few times. The rearrangement uses TRBV29-1 and TRBJ2-5; TRBD2 matches at 8 bases. The CDR3 is 14 residues long. Germline values: CDR1 SQVTM, CDR2 ANQGSEA. V was clipped by 7 bases and J by 4 bases; unmatched bases: 11. CDR3 sequence reads: CSAEGAGVGETQYF. The CDR3 DNA reads as TGCAGCGCTGAGGGAGCGGGAGTGGGAGAGACCCAGTACTTC.

In its sample, this clonotype was seen a few times. The CDR3 region is CASSSSGRTLTDTQYF. CDR3 DNA sequence: TGTGCCAGCAGTTCCTCTGGGAGGACCCTCACAGATACGCAGTATTTT. The rearrangement joins TRBV28 to TRBJ2-3; D is perhaps TRBD2 (6 bases). This CDR3 contains 16 residues. Germline CDR1 is MDHEN and CDR2 is SYDVKM. Trimming cost V 4 bases and J 2 bases, with 16 bases left between them.

This clonotype has just one count. V usage is TRBV12-3 or TRBV12-4 and J usage is TRBJ2-1, with 9 bases matching TRBD2. V trimming: 3 bases; J trimming: 4 bases; junction bases outside the gene matches: 4. The CDR3 loop spans 15 amino acids. CDR3 bases: TGTGCCAGCAGTTTCGGGACTAGCAGATACAATGAGCAGTTCTTC. The encoded protein is CASSFGTSRYNEQFF.

CDR3: CASSGLPAALGGYEQYF. For the CDR3, the DNA is TGTGCCAGCAGTGGCCTGCCAGCGGCCCTGGGGGGCTACGAGCAGTACTTC. J is TRBJ2-7 and V is TRBV6-1; tentative D call: TRBD2 (6 bases). Trimming shortened V by 4 bases and J by 3 bases, and 22 bases separated the two germline ends. The length of the CDR3 is 17 residues. Germline CDR1 MNHNS, CDR2 SASEGT.

This clonotype was observed a handful of times. The V gene is TRBV25-1, the J gene TRBJ1-1; D is possibly TRBD1 (5 bases). Trimming left V 4 bases short and J 1 base short, with 10 bases between. The CDR3 extends over 14 amino acids. Germline assignment: CDR1 MGHDK and CDR2 SYGVNS. CDR3 amino acids: CASSARTGNTEAFF. As DNA, the CDR3 is TGTGCCAGCAGTGCTCGAACAGGGAACACTGAAGCTTTCTTT.

This rearrangement joins TRBV20-1 to TRBJ2-1, with D unresolved. The CDR3 is 16 residues long. Trimming took off 6 bases at V and 3 bases at J, with 21 bases between the two ends. Germline V gene data show CDR1 as DFQATT and CDR2 as SNEGSKA (reference sequence). CDR3 DNA: TGCAGTGCCCCTGGGCCACTGCGACTCTTCTACAATGAGCAGTTCTTC. Translating it yields CSAPGPLRLFYNEQFF.

The V and J genes are TRBV29-1 and TRBJ2-7; D could derive from TRBD1 or TRBD2 (5 bases each). The germline V gene has CDR1 SQVTM and CDR2 ANQGSEA. The V end was cut by 2 bases, the J end by 6 bases, with 26 bases between. The CDR3 covers 17 residues. CDR3 in DNA: TGCAGCGTTGAATCGGGGTCCGGGCTATGGGGGAATAGCGAGCAGTACTTC. Protein sequence: CSVESGSGLWGNSEQYF.

A note on this clonotype: The junction and the germline gene differ at one end; a read error may be behind it. The chain couples TRBV11-2 to TRBJ2-1; 8 bases align to TRBD2. This CDR3 is 15 amino acids long. The germline V gene has CDR1 SGHAT and CDR2 FQNNGV. CDR3 bases: TGTGTCAGCAGCCTAGCGGGCAATACCTACAATGAGCAGTTCTTC. Amino acid sequence: CVSSLAGNTYNEQFF.

The V call is TRBV7-2, the J call TRBJ2-5; D unclear. Germline values: CDR1 SGHTA, CDR2 FQGNSA. Trimming pared 5 bases from V and 4 bases from J, leaving 11 bases between. This CDR3 region has 13 residues. The CDR3 loop is CASSRDGAETQYF. The CDR3 region has the DNA TGTGCCAGCAGCCGAGACGGCGCAGAGACCCAGTACTTC.

This chain joins TRBV27 and TRBJ1-2; 8 bases are a match to TRBD1. Unmatched junction bases numbered 7, after V lost 5 bases and J lost 2 bases. This CDR3 is built from 15 residues. CDR1 and CDR2 (germline): MNHEY, SMNVEV (reference sequence). CDR3 residues: CASSEGGTGNYGYTF. The CDR3 DNA is TGTGCCAGCAGTGAGGGGGGGACAGGAAACTATGGCTACACCTTC.

The chain combines TRBV28 with TRBJ2-1, with TRBD2 identical over 10 bases. Germline loops: CDR1 MDHEN, CDR2 SYDVKM. V shed 5 bases, J shed 8 bases, and the junction held 9 bases outside the gene matches. This CDR3 comprises 15 residues. The CDR3 region is CASSPSPSGRDEQFF. The DNA for the CDR3 is TGTGCCAGCAGTCCTTCGCCTAGCGGGAGAGATGAGCAGTTCTTC.

The chain combines TRBV9 with TRBJ1-1; no clear D. V lost 0 bases and J 3 bases, leaving 6 bases between the germline ends. This CDR3 is built from 13 residues. Germline values: CDR1 SGDLS, CDR2 YYNGEE. CDR3 in DNA: TGTGCCAGCAGCGTAGCTTCAGACACTGAAGCTTTCTTT. It specifies CASSVASDTEAFF.

This rearrangement joins TRBV20-1 to TRBJ1-1; no definite D call. The CDR3 is 11 residues long. The germline gives CDR1 DFQATT, CDR2 SNEGSKA (reference sequence). Trimming removed 3 bases at V and 7 bases at J, with 9 bases between. Here the CDR3 reads CSARWQVEAFF. CDR3 DNA: TGCAGTGCTAGGTGGCAAGTTGAAGCTTTCTTT.

V and J are TRBV9 and TRBJ2-3; D unclear. CDR1 is SGDLS, CDR2 YYNGEE, per germline. The V gene lost 2 bases and the J gene lost 0 bases, with 7 bases spanning the gap. This CDR3 has 14 residues. The CDR3 DNA reads TGTGCCAGCAGCGTGTCCAGAAGCACAGATACGCAGTATTTT. It yields the protein CASSVSRSTDTQYF. Supplemented by reference TRBV9 and TRBJ2-3, the full variable domain reads DSGVTQTPKHLITATGQRVTLRCSPRSGDLSVYWYQQSLDQGLQFLIQYYNGEERAKGNILERFSAQQFPDLHSELNLSSLELGDSALYFCASSVSRSTDTQYFGPGTRLTVL.

The V and J genes are TRBV20-1 and TRBJ2-7, with 8 bases fitting TRBD2. Losses at the gene ends were 5 bases for V and 1 base for J; bases not matched to a gene: 16. From germline, CDR1 is DFQATT and CDR2 SNEGSKA (reference sequence). This CDR3 is built from 17 residues. The CDR3 coding sequence is TGCAGTGCTGAGCAGCCGCCGGGACGGGAGGGGTCCTACGAGCAGTACTTC. Amino acid sequence: CSAEQPPGREGSYEQYF.

The gene calls are TRBV29-1 and TRBJ2-1; D gene ambiguous. V dropped 3 bases and J dropped 7 bases, with 7 bases sitting between them. The CDR3 is made up of 11 amino acids. The germline gives CDR1 SQVTM, CDR2 ANQGSEA. The DNA for the CDR3 is TGCAGCGTTGATAACGGGAATGAGCAGTTCTTC. Translation: CSVDNGNEQFF.

This sequence joins TRBV28 and TRBJ2-3, with TRBD2 identical over 11 bases. Germline V gene sequence: CDR1 MDHEN, CDR2 SYDVKM. The CDR3 consists of 17 residues. V lost 4 bases and J lost 2; bases outside the gene matches: 8. The CDR3 reads CASSSPRTSGLTDTQYF. The DNA for the CDR3 is TGTGCCAGCAGTTCTCCCCGGACTAGCGGGCTCACAGATACGCAGTATTTT. Filled out from reference TRBV28 and TRBJ2-3, the complete variable domain reads DVKVTQSSRYLVKRTGEKVFLECVQDMDHENMFWYRQDPGLGLRLIYFSYDVKMKEKGDIPEGYSVSREKKERFSLILESASTNQTSMYLCASSSPRTSGLTDTQYFGPGTRLTVL.

Here the CDR3 reads CASSFRGTSSYEQYF. The CDR3 DNA follows: TGTGCCAGCAGCTTTCGGGGGACTAGTTCCTACGAGCAGTACTTC. The gene calls are TRBV7-2 and TRBJ2-7, with TRBD2 identical over 8 bases. From germline, CDR1 is SGHTA and CDR2 FQGNSA. Trimming removed 3 bases from V and 1 base from J; junction bases left unmatched: 5. This CDR3 is 15 amino acids long.